The 16 T cell receptor beta chains listed next were all sequenced from one sample in a study of shared T cell receptors in the human thymus. The repertoire was sequenced with immunoSEQ multiplex PCR; TCRdb's copy has only in-frame clones and lacks some. The sample consists of about 540,000 clones, approximately 80% of them appearing once. The same data also contributed to another study, on human thymus T cells.

The sequenced material came from thymocytes. The receptors were sampled from a boy under two years old with a congenital heart defect.

This sequence joins TRBV27 and TRBJ2-7; D is possibly TRBD1 (5 bases). CDR1 is MNHEY and CDR2 is SMNVEV in the germline V gene (reference sequence). Trimming pared 5 bases from V and 7 bases from J, leaving 24 bases between. This CDR3 has 16 residues. The CDR3 DNA reads as TGTGCCAGCAGTCCGCCCGACAGATTCCAGTGGGGAGAGCAGTACTTC. Amino acid sequence: CASSPPDRFQWGEQYF.

V gene TRBV12-5 combines with J gene TRBJ2-2; TRBD1 agrees at 8 bases. The ends lost 0 bases at V and 1 base at J; junction bases unmatched: 1. The germline gives CDR1 LGHNT, CDR2 FRNRAP. The CDR3 length is 16 residues. CDR3 sequence (DNA): TGTGCTAGTGGTTTGGTGGGACAGGTGAACACCGGGGAGCTGTTTTTT. It specifies CASGLVGQVNTGELFF.

This clone was found once. The rearrangement links TRBV7-2 to TRBJ2-5, with 7 bases matching TRBD2. V dropped 1 base and J dropped 2; count of bases not matched to a gene: 7. The CDR3 has 16 amino acids. Germline CDR1 is SGHTA and CDR2 is FQGNSA. The CDR3 region is CASSLEVLREQETQYF. The CDR3 DNA sequence: TGTGCCAGCAGCTTAGAGGTCCTGCGGGAGCAAGAGACCCAGTACTTC.

This clone was seen only once. The rearrangement uses TRBV7-8 and TRBJ1-5; 7 positions match TRBD1. This CDR3 comprises 17 residues. Trimming removed 7 bases from V and 1 base from J; junction bases left unmatched: 13. CDR1 and CDR2 (germline): SGHVS, FQNEAQ. Here the CDR3 reads CASTPQGGERSNQPQHF. The CDR3 nucleotides read TGTGCCAGCACCCCCCAGGGGGGAGAGAGGAGCAATCAGCCCCAGCATTTT.

The chain recombines TRBV6-1 with TRBJ2-3; tentative D call: TRBD2 (5 bases). This CDR3 is 13 amino acids long. CDR1 is MNHNS and CDR2 is SASEGT in the germline V gene. Trimming left V 10 bases short and J 5 bases short, with 16 bases between. The CDR3 sequence: CATSGSGKDTQYF. In DNA, the CDR3 is TGTGCCACGTCCGGGTCGGGGAAAGATACGCAGTATTTT.

The chain uses TRBV7-2 and TRBJ2-5; a weak D match, TRBD2 (5 bases). The CDR3 is 15 amino acids. V was cut by 6 bases and J by 2 bases, with 16 bases left in between. The germline V gene encodes CDR1 SGHTA and CDR2 FQGNSA. CDR3 loop: CASRFKRSRQETQYF. The DNA for the CDR3 is TGTGCCAGCAGGTTTAAGCGGAGCAGGCAAGAGACCCAGTACTTC.

This clone has only a few counts. V gene TRBV6-1 combines with J gene TRBJ2-5, with a tentative D call TRBD2 (5 bases). Germline CDR1 reads MNHNS; CDR2 reads SASEGT. The CDR3 extends over 13 amino acids. V was pared by 8 bases and J by 2 bases, with 12 bases between. The CDR3 sequence: CASGRRTQETQYF. The CDR3 DNA reads as TGTGCCAGCGGGCGAAGGACTCAAGAGACCCAGTACTTC.

This chain joins TRBV9 and TRBJ1-1; D is ambiguous. The CDR3 extends over 12 amino acids. With 6 bases removed from V and 8 bases from J, the gap between germline ends came to 14 bases. Germline CDR1 is SGDLS and CDR2 is YYNGEE. The CDR3 region has the DNA TGTGCCAGCACCCCGTGGGCAGGAGAAGCTTTCTTT. It codes for CASTPWAGEAFF. The full variable domain, rest sourced from reference TRBV9 and TRBJ1-1, is DSGVTQTPKHLITATGQRVTLRCSPRSGDLSVYWYQQSLDQGLQFLIQYYNGEERAKGNILERFSAQQFPDLHSELNLSSLELGDSALYFCASTPWAGEAFFGQGTRLTVV.

This chain joins TRBV14 and TRBJ2-6; no definite D call. Trimming cost V 8 bases and J 1 base, with 6 bases left between them. CDR3 size: 13 residues. Per the germline V gene, CDR1 is SGHDN and CDR2 is FVKESK. The CDR3 bases are TGTGCCAGCTCCCGTTCTGGGGCCAACGTCCTGACTTTC. Its translation is CASSRSGANVLTF.

The count of this clone is one. The rearrangement joins TRBV30 to TRBJ1-5; the D gene is possibly TRBD1 (5 bases). Germline CDR1 GTSNPN, CDR2 SVGIG (reference sequence). The CDR3 is 13 amino acids. The V end lost 8 bases, the J end lost 7 bases, and 18 bases lay between the germline ends. CDR3 region: CAATPGGGQPQHF. The CDR3 bases are TGTGCCGCGACCCCCGGGGGTGGGCAGCCCCAGCATTTT.

This clone came up a few times. The chain links TRBV7-2 to TRBJ2-7, with TRBD2 identical over 9 bases. This CDR3 spans 17 amino acids. CDR1 and CDR2 (germline): SGHTA, FQGNSA. V shed 3 bases, J shed 1 base, and the junction held 10 bases outside the gene matches. The CDR3 DNA is TGTGCCAGCAGCTTTTTTTATCAGCGGGGGGAGTCCTACGAGCAGTACTTC. It codes for CASSFFYQRGESYEQYF.

The chain is built from TRBV5-4 and TRBJ2-1; 8 bases agree with TRBD2. CDR1 is SGHNT, CDR2 YYREEE, per germline (reference sequence). J was trimmed by 6 bases and V by 4 bases; bases with no gene match: 9. The CDR3 spans 15 residues. CDR3 DNA sequence: TGTGCCAGCAGCCCTCCGCCGGGGGGGAGCAATGAGCAGTTCTTC. Translating gives CASSPPPGGSNEQFF.

The rearrangement links TRBV5-1 to TRBJ2-2; 8 nucleotides line up with TRBD2. Germline V CDR1 and CDR2: SGHRS, YFSETQ. The V and J ends lost 4 bases and 5 bases, in that order; junction bases with no gene match: 7. The CDR3 has 15 residues. The CDR3 sequence: CASSRGGEGTGELFF. In DNA form, the CDR3 reads TGCGCCAGCAGCCGGGGGGGAGAAGGGACCGGGGAGCTGTTTTTT.

This chain connects TRBV4-3 to TRBJ1-1; D uncertain. Trimming left V 1 base short and J 14 bases short, with 17 bases between. CDR3 size: 13 residues. Germline V lookup: CDR1 LGHNA, CDR2 YSLEER. Here the CDR3 DNA reads TGCGCCAGCAGCCAAGGACTGTTTTCAGTTGCCTTCTTT. It specifies CASSQGLFSVAFF.

The chain employs TRBV19 and TRBJ1-5; TRBD1 matches at 12 bases. J was trimmed by 0 bases and V by 5 bases; bases with no gene match: 8. CDR1 LNHDA and CDR2 SQIVND come from the germline V gene (reference sequence). The CDR3 spans 18 residues. The CDR3 sequence is CASSPGTGGLYSNQPQHF. In DNA, the CDR3 is TGTGCCAGTAGTCCAGGGACAGGGGGCCTTTATAGCAATCAGCCCCAGCATTTT.

This chain links TRBV30 with TRBJ2-7, with 11 bases fitting TRBD2. Losses at the gene ends were 0 bases for V and 2 bases for J; bases not matched to a gene: 15. Germline V gives CDR1 GTSNPN, CDR2 SVGIG (reference sequence). This CDR3 has 19 amino acids. The CDR3 DNA sequence: TGTGCCTGGAGTGTACCACTCGGGACTAGCGGACCAAGTGCCTACGAGCAGTACTTC. The encoded protein is CAWSVPLGTSGPSAYEQYF. Supplemented by reference TRBV30 and TRBJ2-7, the full variable domain reads SQTIHQWPATLVQPVGSPLSLECTVEGTSNPNLYWYRQAAGRGLQLLFYSVGIGQISSEVPQNLSASRPQDRQFILSSKKLLLSDSGFYLCAWSVPLGTSGPSAYEQYFGPGTRLTVT.